These T cell receptor beta chains were read from a single sample in a study of radiotherapy plus CTLA-4 blockade in lung cancer. TCRdb's copy holds only in-frame clones and misses some; the assay was immunoSEQ multiplex PCR. The data show some 98,000 clones, with around 86% seen just once and 3.4% held by the top ten. The material sequenced was peripheral blood, taken from a patient treated with radiotherapy plus ipilimumab. The receptors derive from a human donor with non-small cell lung cancer who had a partial response to radiotherapy plus ipilimumab. Each CDR3 is given with its conserved first and last residue. A D gene is named only where the DNA matches it firmly. The size entry is marked missing in some rows and otherwise reads once, few, many or a size class.

>many|TRBV5-1|TRBD1|TRBJ1-1
TGCGCCAGCAGCCTTAGGGACAGGGGCACTGAAGCTTTCTTT
CASSLRDRGTEAFF
>.|TRBV28|.|TRBJ2-7
TGTGCCAGCAGTCGGCTGGGCGGGGCCTCCGAGCAGTACTTC
CASSRLGGASEQYF
>.|TRBV19|TRBD2|TRBJ2-1
TGTGCCAGTACCATGGGAGGGATGACTTACAATGAGCAGTTCTTC
CASTMGGMTYNEQFF
>.|TRBV5-1|TRBD1|TRBJ1-1
TGCGCCAGCAGCTTGAAGGGGGCGATTACGAACACTGAAGCTTTCTTT
CASSLKGAITNTEAFF
>.|TRBV7-8|.|TRBJ2-7
TGTGCCAGCAGCTGGAGGCGGTCGGTCGAGCAGTACTTC
CASSWRRSVEQYF
>.|TRBV27|.|TRBJ1-5
TGTGCCAGCAGTTTATGGTCCACCGCGGCCAATCAGCCCCAGCATTTT
CASSLWSTAANQPQHF
>few|TRBV11-3|.|TRBJ2-1
TGTGCCAGCAGCTTAGTGGGGCCCCCAAGGGGTGAGCAGTTCTTC
CASSLVGPPRGEQFF
>few|TRBV30|TRBD2|TRBJ2-1
TGTGCCTGGAGTGTGCGGGGGCGGGGGGACAATGAGCAGTTCTTC
CAWSVRGRGDNEQFF
>many|TRBV4-2|TRBD2|TRBJ2-5
TGTGCCAGCAGCCATGGGAGCGGGAGGCGTGGGCAAGAGACCCAGTACTTC
CASSHGSGRRGQETQYF
>.|TRBV5-1|TRBD1|TRBJ2-6
TGCGCCAGCAGCTTCGGGACAGCGGGGGCCAACGTCCTGACTTTC
CASSFGTAGANVLTF
>.|TRBV6-5|TRBD2|TRBJ2-7
TGTGCCAGCAGTTACGGGCGGGGGTCCCCCTACGAGCAGTACTTC
CASSYGRGSPYEQYF
>.|TRBV6-1|TRBD1|TRBJ1-1
TGTGCCAGCAGTCGACAGGGGCCAAAGAACACTGAAGCTTTCTTT
CASSRQGPKNTEAFF
>once|TRBV6-1|TRBD1|TRBJ2-5
TGTGCCAGCAGTATGGGACAGACACAAGAGACCCAGTACTTC
CASSMGQTQETQYF
>.|TRBV5-1|.|TRBJ1-3
TGCGCCAGCAGCTTGGGTAACACAATCTCTGGAAACACCATATATTTT
CASSLGNTISGNTIYF
>.|TRBV13|TRBD2|TRBJ2-7
TGTGCCAGCAGCTTAGGCCTTCCAGGAGCTAGCGGGTCCTACGAGCAGTACTTC
CASSLGLPGASGSYEQYF
>few|TRBV28|TRBD2|TRBJ2-7
TGTGCCAGCAGTTCCCCCGTGGGGGGGAGGATAATCGAGCAGTACTTC
CASSSPVGGRIIEQYF
>.|TRBV27|TRBD1|TRBJ1-2
TGTGCCAGCAGTTTACAGGGGGCGGGCAGCTATGGCTACACCTTC
CASSLQGAGSYGYTF